Detailed here is one T cell receptor (beta chain). The antigen it recognizes is unknown. Nothing much larger sits one base from this clone, and base qualities are not available. Trimming takes 3 bases from V and 0 bases from J, and the germline ends sit 11 bases apart. The germline V gene gives CDR1 as SGDLS and CDR2 as YYNGEE. Reading from cysteine to phenylalanine, the CDR3 counts 15 amino acids. The entry retains the CDR3 DNA only, 45 bases that are in frame from base 1. The data belong to a study of shared clonotypes between healthy human individuals (dated by TCRdb to about 2020). Regarding the research as a whole: A few men and a couple of women, aged 18 to 49 years, made up the cohort. Per donor, three plates each were used for CD4 naive and CD4 memory, two for CD8 naive, and one for CD8 memory. The study deeply sequenced blood TCR repertoires of five healthy adults to estimate repertoire size and the extent of clonotype sharing between individuals. To increase sequencing depth and limit assay-specific biases, different laboratories used diverse techniques to prepare libraries and sequence TCR repertoires. Per donor, leukapheresis produced somewhere between about 0.85 and 9.5 billion PBMCs. Overall results and qualifications from the work: When several donors were compared, the shared fraction of clonotypes was about 5.2% for naive CD4, over 3% for naive CD8, 2.3% for memory CD4, and approximately 0.4% for memory CD8. Compared with non-shared clonotypes, clonotypes shared by all four sorted-subset donors had higher generation probabilities. Only blood was sampled, and tissue TCR repertoires likely differ from those in blood. The small number of donors limited the genetic and exposure-history diversity represented. Pairwise subsampling indicated that sequencing depth was expected to affect the degree of clonotype sharing among donors. Incomplete sequencing was indicated by rarefaction of sorted-subset datasets, despite the large sequencing depth. Naive subsets generally had larger estimated clonotype richness than memory subsets.

Using the deep immunoSEQ assay, TCR CDR3 regions were amplified from genomic DNA by multiplex PCR. For each cell subset, the extracted genomic DNA was distributed evenly across all wells of several immunoSEQ 96-well plates, and each plate served as one replicate. Each replicate PCR for sorted subsets received about 180 ng genomic DNA, equal to roughly 30,000 T cell genomes. The purified libraries were quantified using a Qubit 3.0 fluorometer, sized with a Bioanalyzer 2100, and then quantified again using the KAPA Library Quantification kit. Every immunoSEQ 96-well plate was sequenced on a dedicated single-read 150-cycle Illumina NextSeq 550 flow cell. Regarding the original processing steps: Because only junctional sequences without quality scores were contained in the immunoSEQ output, filtering matching that applied to full-length reads could not be performed. Sequences were annotated with PyIR, a Python wrapper for IgBLAST v1.9, and V/J genes and CDR3 were assigned using IMGT germline references. Any read was removed if the V/J assignment was weak (E-value above 1e-6), the CDR3 was missing, or the read contained stop codons, out-of-frame junctions, or ambiguous translated residues. V3J clonotypes were defined by identical inferred V gene, J gene, and CDR3 amino acid sequence. Percentage overlap between repertoires was calculated by dividing the number of shared unique clonotypes by the size of the smaller repertoire. Three approaches were used to assess repertoire richness: RTK rarefaction, the Chao1 estimator, and Recon v2.1 estimates of unobserved clonotypes. Generation probabilities for all TCRbeta clonotypes obtained by the gDNA method from a handful of donors were computed using OLGA. The table was pulled from immuneACCESS by TCRdb, which kept in-frame rearrangements only. Such tables lose some clones; where checked, under half of the loss comes from unresolved V genes, and the rest has no known cause. V, J and clone size are taken as reported in that table, and D and trimming were inferred from the DNA itself. The sample includes a few million clones, with roughly 95% observed a single time. The ten largest clones represent about 1.7% of the sample.

For the CD8 naive samples, CD45RO-negative cells were positively selected for CCR7, yielding a CD45RA+CCR7+ population from which TemRA cells were excluded. Donors were healthy HIV-negative adults with no recently reported acute infections or vaccinations. Every donor was a Caucasian adult residing in Nashville, Tennessee, USA. After blood collection by leukapheresis, PBMCs were isolated using Ficoll-Histopaque density gradient centrifugation and then cryopreserved in the vapor phase of liquid nitrogen. Analytical flow cytometry was used to check the purity and quantity of every magnetically sorted T cell population. From each sorted fraction, genomic DNA was isolated and quantified by UV absorbance on a Nanodrop 2000c.

The chain was built from TRBV9 and TRBJ2-3; D gene: possibly TRBD2, on 5 matching bases. Sequencing used naive CD8+ T cells from PBMCs. Read against the paper, the sample's cell subset or site label means: CD45RA+CCR7+. This receptor was taken from a young man in good health. Some clones in this sample may be carry-over from other donors' samples. For the CDR3, the sequence is CASSAWGASTDTQYF. The nucleotides are TGTGCCAGCAGCGCCTGGGGAGCTAGCACAGATACGCAGTATTTT. The full variable domain, completed from the reference TRBV9 and TRBJ2-3 proteins outside the CDR3, reads DSGVTQTPKHLITATGQRVTLRCSPRSGDLSVYWYQQSLDQGLQFLIQYYNGEERAKGNILERFSAQQFPDLHSELNLSSLELGDSALYFCASSAWGASTDTQYFGPGTRLTVL.